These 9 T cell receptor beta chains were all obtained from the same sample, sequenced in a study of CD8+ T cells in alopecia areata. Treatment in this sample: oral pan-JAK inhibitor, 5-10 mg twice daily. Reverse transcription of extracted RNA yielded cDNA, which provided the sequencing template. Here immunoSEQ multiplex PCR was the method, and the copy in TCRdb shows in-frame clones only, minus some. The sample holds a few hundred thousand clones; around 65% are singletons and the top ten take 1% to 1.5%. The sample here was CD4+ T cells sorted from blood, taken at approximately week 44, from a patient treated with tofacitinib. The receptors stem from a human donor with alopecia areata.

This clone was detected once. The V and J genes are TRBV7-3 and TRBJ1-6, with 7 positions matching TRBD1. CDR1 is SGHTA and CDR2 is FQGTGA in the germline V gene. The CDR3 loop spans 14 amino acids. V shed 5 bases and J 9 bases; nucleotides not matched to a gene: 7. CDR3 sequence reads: CASSRGQPGSPLHF. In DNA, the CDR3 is TGTGCCAGCAGCCGGGGACAGCCTGGTTCACCCCTCCACTTT.

The CDR3 DNA follows: TGTGCCAGCAGTCTAGGCGGGACACGACCTCATCCGCCCCTCCACTTT. Its protein product is CASSLGGTRPHPPLHF. This chain connects TRBV28 to TRBJ1-6; D possibly corresponds to TRBD1 (6 bases). The CDR3 runs 16 residues. Germline loops: CDR1 MDHEN, CDR2 SYDVKM. The V end lost 5 bases, the J end lost 13 bases, and 24 bases lay between the germline ends. The whole variable domain, filled in from reference TRBV28 and TRBJ1-6, reads DVKVTQSSRYLVKRTGEKVFLECVQDMDHENMFWYRQDPGLGLRLIYFSYDVKMKEKGDIPEGYSVSREKKERFSLILESASTNQTSMYLCASSLGGTRPHPPLHFGNGTRLTVT.

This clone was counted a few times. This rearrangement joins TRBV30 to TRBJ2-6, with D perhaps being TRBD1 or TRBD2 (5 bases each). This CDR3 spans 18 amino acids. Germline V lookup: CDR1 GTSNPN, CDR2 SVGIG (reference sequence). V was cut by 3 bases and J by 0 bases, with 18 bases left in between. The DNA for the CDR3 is TGTGCCTGGAGACCCGGGACCCTACCACCCTCTGGGGCCAACGTCCTGACTTTC. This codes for CAWRPGTLPPSGANVLTF. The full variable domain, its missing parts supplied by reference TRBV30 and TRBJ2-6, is SQTIHQWPATLVQPVGSPLSLECTVEGTSNPNLYWYRQAAGRGLQLLFYSVGIGQISSEVPQNLSASRPQDRQFILSSKKLLLSDSGFYLCAWRPGTLPPSGANVLTFGAGSRLTVL.

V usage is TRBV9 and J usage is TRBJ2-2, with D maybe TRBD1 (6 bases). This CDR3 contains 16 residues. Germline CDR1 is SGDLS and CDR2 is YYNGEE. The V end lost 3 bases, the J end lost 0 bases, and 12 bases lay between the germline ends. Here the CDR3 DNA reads TGTGCCAGCAGCGGCGGACAGACTCCGAACACCGGGGAGCTGTTTTTT. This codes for CASSGGQTPNTGELFF.

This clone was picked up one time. The CDR3 reads CSVARDSSSYEQYF. The CDR3 region has the DNA TGCAGCGTTGCCCGGGACTCGAGCTCCTACGAGCAGTACTTC. This rearrangement joins TRBV29-1 to TRBJ2-7; maybe TRBD2 (6 bases). V was shortened by 4 bases and J by 0 bases, with 13 bases between the two germline ends. The CDR3 totals 14 residues. Per the germline V gene, CDR1 is SQVTM and CDR2 is ANQGSEA.

This chain's CDR3 is CASSFDRGPNYGYTF. The CDR3 DNA follows: TGTGCCAGCAGTTTTGACAGGGGGCCTAACTATGGCTACACCTTC. This chain joins TRBV6-5 and TRBJ1-2; 10 bases match TRBD1. With V trimmed by 4 bases and J by 0 bases, 2 bases remained unmatched. The CDR3 runs to 15 residues. Germline lookup yields CDR1 MNHEY and CDR2 SVGAGI.

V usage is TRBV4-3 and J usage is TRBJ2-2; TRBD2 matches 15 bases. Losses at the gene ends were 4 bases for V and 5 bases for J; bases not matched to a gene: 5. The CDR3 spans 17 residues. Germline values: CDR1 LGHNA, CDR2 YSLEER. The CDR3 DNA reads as TGCGCCAGCAGCCCCGGACTAGCGGGGGGGCGTACCGGGGAGCTGTTTTTT. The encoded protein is CASSPGLAGGRTGELFF.

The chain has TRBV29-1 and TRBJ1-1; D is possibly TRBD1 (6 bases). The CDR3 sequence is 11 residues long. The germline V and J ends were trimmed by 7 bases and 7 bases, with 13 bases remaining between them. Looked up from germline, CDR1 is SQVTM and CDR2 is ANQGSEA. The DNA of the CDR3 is TGCAGCGGGGCAGGGGACGGTGAAGCTTTCTTT. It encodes CSGAGDGEAFF. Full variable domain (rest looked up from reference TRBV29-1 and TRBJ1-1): SAVISQKPSRDICQRGTSLTIQCQVDSQVTMMFWYRQQPGQSLTLIATANQGSEATYESGFVIDKFPISRPNLTFSTLTVSNMSPEDSSIYLCSGAGDGEAFFGQGTRLTVV.

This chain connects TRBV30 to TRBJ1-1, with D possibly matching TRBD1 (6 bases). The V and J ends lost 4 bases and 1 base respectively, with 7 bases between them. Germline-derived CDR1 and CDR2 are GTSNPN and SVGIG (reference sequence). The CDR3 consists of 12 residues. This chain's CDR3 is CAWKQGNTEAFF. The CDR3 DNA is TGTGCCTGGAAACAGGGGAACACTGAAGCTTTCTTT.